The 8 T cell receptor beta chains in this list originate from one sample, sequenced in a study of T cells after posttransplantation cyclophosphamide. The repertoire was sequenced with immunoSEQ multiplex PCR; TCRdb's copy has only in-frame clones and lacks some. There are about 38,000 clones in the sample, none observed a single time. Sequencing was carried out using PBMCs. The source of these receptors is a man aged 50 to 59 in good health, CMV-negative, and a related stem cell transplant donor.

This clone has at least ten counts. The rearrangement uses TRBV18 and TRBJ2-7; 12 bases agree with TRBD2. Germline CDR1 and CDR2: KGHSH and LQKENI. With V trimmed by 3 bases and J by 3 bases, 9 bases remained unmatched. The CDR3 is 17 amino acids. CDR3 sequence reads: CASSPPPLAGGVYEQYF. CDR3 DNA sequence: TGTGCCAGCTCACCGCCCCCACTAGCGGGAGGCGTCTACGAGCAGTACTTC.

This clone has a count of ten or more. J is TRBJ2-5 and V is TRBV6-1; D is possibly TRBD2 (6 bases). The CDR3 totals 13 residues. Trimming took 6 bases from V and 2 from J, leaving 10 bases between them. Germline assignment: CDR1 MNHNS and CDR2 SASEGT. Written as DNA, the CDR3 is TGTGCCAGCAGCGGGGGTCCACAAGAGACCCAGTACTTC. Amino acids: CASSGGPQETQYF.

This clone was observed at least ten times. The chain links TRBV19 to TRBJ2-1; D is undetermined. V was shortened by 2 bases and J by 3 bases, with 5 bases between the two germline ends. This CDR3 region has 13 residues. Germline V lookup: CDR1 LNHDA, CDR2 SQIVND (reference sequence). CDR3 coding DNA: TGTGCCAGTAGTATAACCGGCTACAATGAGCAGTTCTTC. Its protein product is CASSITGYNEQFF. The entire variable domain, with the rest obtained from reference TRBV19 and TRBJ2-1, is as follows: DGGITQSPKYLFRKEGQNVTLSCEQNLNHDAMYWYRQDPGQGLRLIYYSQIVNDFQKGDIAEGYSVSREKKESFPLTVTSAQKNPTAFYLCASSITGYNEQFFGPGTRLTVL.

This clone has more than one count but fewer than ten. The chain employs TRBV7-9 and TRBJ2-5; D is perhaps TRBD1 (6 bases). Germline V gene lookup returns CDR1 SEHNR and CDR2 FQNEAQ (reference sequence). The V end lost 2 bases, the J end lost 2 bases, and 18 bases lay between the germline ends. The length of the CDR3 is 17 residues. CDR3 protein: CASSLYPGQTFQETQYF. The CDR3 DNA reads TGTGCCAGCAGCTTATACCCGGGACAAACTTTTCAAGAGACCCAGTACTTC.

This clone was observed many times. The chain links TRBV19 to TRBJ1-6; weak D call: TRBD1 (5 bases). The germline V gene has CDR1 LNHDA and CDR2 SQIVND (reference sequence). The CDR3 is 15 amino acids. The V end was cut by 5 bases, the J end by 7 bases, with 15 bases between. Here the CDR3 DNA reads TGTGCCAGTAGTTCCCCGGACACTGACAATTCACCCCTCCACTTT. Residues: CASSSPDTDNSPLHF. Full variable domain (missing parts from reference TRBV19 and TRBJ1-6): DGGITQSPKYLFRKEGQNVTLSCEQNLNHDAMYWYRQDPGQGLRLIYYSQIVNDFQKGDIAEGYSVSREKKESFPLTVTSAQKNPTAFYLCASSSPDTDNSPLHFGNGTRLTVT.

This clone was observed at least ten times. This chain joins TRBV27 and TRBJ2-7; perhaps TRBD1 as D (5 bases). The CDR3 contains 14 residues. In germline, CDR1 is MNHEY, CDR2 SMNVEV (reference sequence). Trimming stripped 5 bases from V and 7 bases from J, with 18 bases between. Here the CDR3 DNA reads TGTGCCAGCAGTCTACAGAAGGGGCGAGGAGAGCAGTACTTC. Its protein is CASSLQKGRGEQYF.

Concerning this clone itself: At one of its ends the junction is not consistent with the germline gene, which may arise from a read error. This chain connects TRBV7-9 to TRBJ2-6, with 7 bases that match TRBD2. The germline gives CDR1 SEHNR, CDR2 FQNEAQ (reference sequence). The CDR3 spans 15 residues. The CDR3 reads CARSLGGVGANVLTF. The CDR3 DNA is TGTGCCAGGAGCTTGGGGGGGGTTGGGGCCAACGTCCTGACTTTC.

This clone was recorded many times. V and J are TRBV7-6 and TRBJ1-6; D might be TRBD1 (5 bases). Germline assignment: CDR1 SGHVS and CDR2 FNYEAQ. This CDR3 region has 13 residues. V was trimmed by 3 bases and J by 9 bases, leaving 9 bases between them. DNA of the CDR3: TGTGCCAGCAGCTTTCAGGGTAGTTCACCCCTCCACTTT. Translated: CASSFQGSSPLHF.